This T cell receptor (beta chain) was recorded in a study of lymphopenia after photon versus proton radiotherapy. TCRdb keeps only in-frame clones here, not all; method: immunoSEQ multiplex PCR. The sample shows tens of thousands of clones, 87% of them seen only once. Comment on this clone: What it binds is not known.

The CDR3 has 13 residues. Per the germline V gene, CDR1 is KGHSH and CDR2 is LQKENI. V was clipped by 1 base and J by 6 bases, with 9 bases between them. Study results and caveats: Post-nadir diversity loss with photons came from oligoclonal expansion, particularly CD8+ Temra cells.

This clonotype originated in a man at least 80 years old with esophageal cancer. This sample comprised peripheral blood, obtained from a patient treated with proton-based radiotherapy. The genes are TRBV18 and TRBJ1-1; D gene uncertain. The CDR3 reads CASSPQGDAEAFF. The CDR3 DNA reads as TGTGCCAGCTCACCACAGGGTGACGCTGAAGCTTTCTTT.